The rows below give T cell receptor beta chains drawn from one sample of a study of beta chain features in type 1 diabetes. The method was immunoSEQ multiplex PCR; TCRdb's version includes in-frame clones alone and lacks a portion of them. The table includes some 230,000 clones, around 10% detected once. What was sequenced was naive CD4+ T cells from blood. The receptor set was obtained from a woman between 18 and 30 years old in good health. Each CDR3 is given with its conserved first and last residue. A D gene is named only where the DNA matches it firmly. Size is omitted from some rows. Given values are once, few, many or a class for expanded clones.

CDR3nt	CDR3aa	v_gene	d_gene	j_gene	abundance
TGTGCCAGCAGTTACTCGGCACGGAACACTGAAGCTTTCTTT	CASSYSARNTEAFF	TRBV6-5	-	TRBJ1-1	-
TGTGCCTGGAGTGTACAGGATAATTCACCCCTCCACTTT	CAWSVQDNSPLHF	TRBV30	-	TRBJ1-6	-
TGCGCCAGCAGCTACTCTACAGGGTTCGGCACCGGGGAGCTGTTTTTT	CASSYSTGFGTGELFF	TRBV5-1	-	TRBJ2-2	-
TGTGCCAGCAGCTTAAGGGACAGGGAGCAGTACTTC	CASSLRDREQYF	TRBV11-2	TRBD1	TRBJ2-7	few
TGTGCCAGCAGCGTCGGACTAGACTACGAGCAGTACTTC	CASSVGLDYEQYF	TRBV9	TRBD2	TRBJ2-7	few
TGTGCCAGTAGTAAAGCAGGGGACGAGCAGTACTTC	CASSKAGDEQYF	TRBV19	-	TRBJ2-7	-
TGTGCCAGCAGTCCCGGGACATCCTTTACCCTTCTGTTGCATTTT	CASSPGTSFTLLLHF	TRBV28	-	TRBJ1-5	few
TGCGCCAGCGGAGGCCGCGGGGATGGTAATGAGCAGTTCTTC	CASGGRGDGNEQFF	TRBV5-1	-	TRBJ2-1	-
TGTGCCAGCGCCCTGACCGGGGTCTTCAACTATGGCTACACCTTC	CASALTGVFNYGYTF	TRBV6-4	-	TRBJ1-2	-
TGTGCCAGCAGCGTAGTTCCGGGTTCAGGGGGGTTGTACAATGAGCAGTTCTTC	CASSVVPGSGGLYNEQFF	TRBV9	-	TRBJ2-1	-
TGTGCCAGCAGCCGAGACCAGGGTCGGGCTTTCTTT	CASSRDQGRAFF	TRBV5-6	-	TRBJ1-1	-
TGTGCCAGCAGCTTAGATCGGGGGTCCTACAATGAGCAGTTCTTC	CASSLDRGSYNEQFF	TRBV7-2	-	TRBJ2-1	few
TGTGCCAGCTCACCATGGACAGGGAGGTTTCAGCCCCAGCATTTT	CASSPWTGRFQPQHF	TRBV18	TRBD1	TRBJ1-5	few
TGTGCCAGCAGCAGAGCCAGGGTTAAGAACACTGAAGCTTTCTTT	CASSRARVKNTEAFF	TRBV6-5	-	TRBJ1-1	-
TGTGCCAGCAGTTCCGGGGTCACAGATACGCAGTATTTT	CASSSGVTDTQYF	TRBV27	-	TRBJ2-3	-
TGTGCCAGTAGTCAGACAAGGTATAACTATGGCTACACCTTC	CASSQTRYNYGYTF	TRBV19	-	TRBJ1-2	few
TGCGCCAGCAGCTTGGAGGGCAGGGTGTACTACGAGCAGTACTTC	CASSLEGRVYYEQYF	TRBV5-1	-	TRBJ2-7	-
TGTGCCAGCAGCTTAGGCTGGGGACAGGGCTACGAGCAGTACTTC	CASSLGWGQGYEQYF	TRBV7-6	TRBD1	TRBJ2-7	-
TGTGCCACGGGGACAGGGTTCGACACCGGGGAGCTGTTTTTT	CATGTGFDTGELFF	TRBV19	TRBD1	TRBJ2-2	-
TGTGCCAGCAGGGGGGACAGGTTCGCCGGCGAGCAGTACTTC	CASRGDRFAGEQYF	TRBV2	TRBD1	TRBJ2-7	few